These 27 T cell receptor beta chains were all obtained from the same sample, sequenced in a study of T-cell memory formation after mild COVID-19. Using its own MiXCR run on the 5' RACE reads, TCRdb lists one record per CDR3 protein. The data show 250,000 to 300,000 distinct CDR3 sequences, more than 15% seen once. The material sequenced was PBMCs or a T cell subset sorted from them (not recorded which). The receptors shown here come from a man aged 18 to 30 who had mild COVID-19 (a few samples of this study predate the infection). Cell type and time point are not known.

This clonotype was counted a few times. The gene calls are TRBV7-2 and TRBJ1-1; D unresolved. This CDR3 contains 14 residues. V lost 4 bases and J lost 5, with 14 bases in between. Germline CDR1 reads SGHTA; CDR2 reads FQGNSA. CDR3 residues: CASSSPAERTEAFF. The CDR3, as DNA: TGTGCCAGCAGCTCACCCGCGGAAAGGACTGAAGCTTTCTTT.

This clonotype was observed a few times. V and J are TRBV5-8 and TRBJ1-2; TRBD1 agrees at 8 bases. The length of the CDR3 is 15 residues. Germline CDR1 is SGHTS and CDR2 is YDEGEE. After removal of 2 bases from V and 4 bases from J, the junction contained 7 bases not matched to a gene. CDR3 DNA: TGTGCCAGCAGCTTCCGGGACAGGACCTCCTATGGCTACACCTTC. Translation: CASSFRDRTSYGYTF.

The chain combines TRBV4-1 with TRBJ1-5; D is uncertain. CDR3 size: 15 residues. Germline CDR1 is MGHRA and CDR2 is YSYEKL. Trimming shortened V by 1 base and J by 7 bases, and 14 bases separated the two germline ends. Here the CDR3 DNA reads TGCGCCAGCAGCCAAGGGGCCAACAACCCCCAGCCCCAGCATTTT. This gives the protein CASSQGANNPQPQHF.

This clonotype occurred a few times. The gene calls are TRBV7-9 and TRBJ2-7; D might be TRBD2 (5 bases). The CDR3 contains 13 residues. V lost 1 base, J lost 5 bases, and 9 bases lay in between. Germline CDR1 SEHNR, CDR2 FQNEAQ (reference sequence). The CDR3 spells CASSLGGSDEQYV. For the CDR3, the DNA is TGTGCCAGCAGCTTAGGGGGTAGCGACGAGCAGTACGTC.

This clonotype was detected only a few times. The J gene is TRBJ1-1, the V gene TRBV4-3; D is unclear. Germline V CDR1 and CDR2: LGHNA, YSLEER. Trimming took off 0 bases at V and 9 bases at J, with 11 bases between the two ends. The CDR3 is 13 residues long. The CDR3 DNA sequence: TGCGCCAGCAGCCAAGAGAGTGGGCGCCAAGCTTTCTTT. This gives the protein CASSQESGRQAFF.

This clonotype was observed many times. The J gene is TRBJ2-4, the V gene TRBV6-2 or TRBV6-3; TRBD2 agrees at 13 bases. Trimming took 5 bases from V and 8 from J; bases not matched to a gene: 6. The CDR3 is 15 amino acids. Germline loops: CDR1 MNHEY, CDR2 SVGEGT. The chain's CDR3 is CASSGTSGEGDIQYF. CDR3 coding DNA: TGTGCCAGCAGTGGGACTAGCGGGGAAGGGGACATTCAGTACTTC.

The chain couples TRBV7-2 to TRBJ2-3; D gene uncertain. This CDR3 spans 12 amino acids. The V end lost 2 bases, the J end lost 4 bases, and 4 bases lay between the germline ends. Germline V lookup: CDR1 SGHTA, CDR2 FQGNSA. CDR3 region: CASSLWPDTQYF. The CDR3 region has the DNA TGTGCCAGCAGCTTATGGCCAGATACGCAGTATTTT.

This clonotype was detected only a few times. V usage is TRBV24-1 and J usage is TRBJ1-5; the D gene is possibly TRBD1 (5 bases). CDR1 and CDR2 (germline): KGHDR, SFDVKD. Trimming left V 2 bases short and J 6 bases short, with 16 bases between. This CDR3 has 16 amino acids. The CDR3 reads CATSDSNRDGIQPQHF. CDR3 DNA sequence: TGTGCCACCAGTGATTCAAACCGGGACGGTATTCAGCCCCAGCATTTT.

This sequence joins TRBV12-3 or TRBV12-4 and TRBJ2-1; D could derive from TRBD1 or TRBD2 (6 bases each). The CDR3 spans 15 residues. V lost 5 bases and J lost 5, with 16 bases in between. The DNA for the CDR3 is TGTGCCAGCAGTCCAAGGGGGGAGCGGAACAATGAGCAGTTCTTC. Translated, it gives CASSPRGERNNEQFF.

This clonotype was seen repeatedly, ten times or more. CDR3 amino acids: CASSQDWGDNQPQHF. The DNA of the CDR3 is TGCGCCAGCAGCCAAGACTGGGGGGACAATCAGCCCCAGCATTTT. J is TRBJ1-5 and V is TRBV4-3; D is possibly TRBD1 (5 bases). This CDR3 has 15 residues. V lost 0 bases to trimming and J lost 3 bases, with 9 bases between them. The germline V gene has CDR1 LGHNA and CDR2 YSLEER.

The chain carries TRBV4-1 and TRBJ2-3; 8 bases agree with TRBD2. There are 17 residues in the CDR3. After removal of 4 bases from V and 6 bases from J, the junction contained 15 bases not matched to a gene. Looked up from germline, CDR1 is MGHRA and CDR2 is YSYEKL. CDR3 DNA sequence: TGCGCCAGCAGCCCCCCCGGGGGACTAGGAGGGGGGGATACGCAGTATTTT. It is translated as CASSPPGGLGGGDTQYF.

This clonotype was found a few times. The CDR3 DNA sequence: TGTGCCAGCAGCCCGGACAGATTGGGCAACACTGAAGCTTTCTTT. This translates into CASSPDRLGNTEAFF. The V and J genes are TRBV7-8 and TRBJ1-1, with D perhaps matching TRBD1 (6 bases). With 5 bases removed from V and 2 bases from J, the gap between germline ends came to 15 bases. Germline CDR1 SGHVS, CDR2 FQNEAQ. The CDR3 has 15 residues.

This clonotype came up a few times. CDR3 loop: CASSPRGAFYNEQFF. In DNA, the CDR3 is TGTGCCAGCAGCCCAAGGGGGGCCTTCTACAATGAGCAGTTCTTC. The rearrangement joins TRBV6-2 or TRBV6-3 to TRBJ2-1; D could derive from TRBD1 or TRBD2 (6 bases each). Germline assignment: CDR1 MNHEY and CDR2 SVGEGT. The CDR3 is 15 amino acids. With 6 bases removed from V and 3 bases from J, the gap between germline ends came to 15 bases.

CDR3 sequence: CASNNQGAESPLHF. The CDR3 DNA reads TGTGCCAGCAACAATCAGGGGGCAGAGTCACCCCTCCACTTT. This chain uses TRBV6-6 with TRBJ1-6, with 8 bases aligning to TRBD1. V lost 7 bases, J lost 10 bases, and 9 bases stayed unmatched. The CDR3 extends over 14 amino acids. Germline V gene lookup returns CDR1 MNHNY and CDR2 SVGAGI (reference sequence).

The J gene is TRBJ2-5, the V gene TRBV7-8; 7 bases map to TRBD2. The germline V gene encodes CDR1 SGHVS and CDR2 FQNEAQ. The CDR3 runs 15 residues. The trim removed 3 bases at V and 5 bases at J, leaving 9 bases unmatched. For the CDR3, the DNA is TGTGCCAGCAGCTTGGGGGGGTTGGGGTTTGAGACCCAGTACTTC. Translating gives CASSLGGLGFETQYF.

This clonotype was seen only a few times. The chain recombines TRBV7-2 with TRBJ1-5; a weak D match, TRBD1 (5 bases). Germline V gene lookup returns CDR1 SGHTA and CDR2 FQGNSA. Trimming left V 8 bases short and J 9 bases short, with 20 bases between. CDR3 length: 14 residues. This CDR3 reads CASRGTSDRGPQHF. DNA for the CDR3: TGTGCCAGCCGCGGGACGTCGGATCGGGGGCCCCAGCATTTT. Supplemented by reference TRBV7-2 and TRBJ1-5, the full variable domain reads GAGVSQSPSNKVTEKGKDVELRCDPISGHTALYWYRQSLGQGLEFLIYFQGNSAPDKSGLPSDRFSAERTGGSVSTLTIQRTQQEDSAVYLCASRGTSDRGPQHFGDGTRLSIL.

This clonotype came up a few times. The rearrangement links TRBV5-1 to TRBJ1-1; D gene ambiguous. Per the germline V gene, CDR1 is SGHRS and CDR2 is YFSETQ. Trimming stripped 2 bases from V and 8 bases from J, with 16 bases between. The CDR3 sequence is 14 residues long. CDR3 sequence: CASSFSTSGFEAFF. As DNA, the CDR3 is TGCGCCAGCAGCTTTTCTACCTCGGGGTTCGAAGCTTTCTTT.

This clonotype was seen only a few times. The rearrangement links TRBV5-1 to TRBJ2-5; the match to TRBD2 covers 13 bases. This CDR3 contains 16 residues. CDR1 is SGHRS, CDR2 YFSETQ, per germline. Trimming removed 4 bases from V and 4 bases from J; junction bases left unmatched: 7. In nucleotides, the CDR3 is TGCGCCAGCAGCCAGGGACTAGCGGGGTATCCAGAGACCCAGTACTTC. This codes for CASSQGLAGYPETQYF.

This clonotype came up a few times. The chain carries TRBV18 and TRBJ1-2; no firm D call. Germline V gene sequence: CDR1 KGHSH, CDR2 LQKENI. The length of the CDR3 is 13 residues. V was pared by 3 bases and J by 7 bases, with 12 bases between. The CDR3 sequence: CASSPTGRGGYTF. Here the CDR3 DNA reads TGTGCCAGCTCACCGACGGGTCGGGGTGGCTACACCTTC.

This chain links TRBV9 with TRBJ1-2; D not resolved. The CDR3 spans 16 residues. The germline V and J ends were trimmed by 0 bases and 4 bases, with 16 bases remaining between them. CDR1 and CDR2 (germline): SGDLS, YYNGEE. The CDR3 bases are TGTGCCAGCAGCGTAGAGGCCCTGGGGTTCCTCTATGGCTACACCTTC. Amino acid sequence: CASSVEALGFLYGYTF.

This chain connects TRBV10-3 to TRBJ2-7; 8 bases fit TRBD1. V lost 6 bases, J lost 5 bases, and 12 bases stayed unmatched. Germline V gives CDR1 ENHRY, CDR2 SYGVKD. The length of the CDR3 is 15 residues. The CDR3 region is CAIRDSRGQIHEQYF. The CDR3 bases are TGTGCCATCAGAGACTCCAGGGGGCAGATCCACGAGCAGTACTTC.

This clonotype was observed a few times. The chain recombines TRBV5-1 with TRBJ2-3; D is uncertain. In germline, CDR1 is SGHRS, CDR2 YFSETQ. This CDR3 is built from 14 residues. Trimming took 0 bases from V and 2 from J, leaving 7 bases between them. CDR3 sequence reads: CASSLVPSTDTQYF. The CDR3 DNA reads as TGCGCCAGCAGCTTGGTACCGTCCACAGATACGCAGTATTTT.

This clonotype occurred a few times. The chain has TRBV10-3 and TRBJ2-4, with 8 nucleotides matching TRBD1. The germline gives CDR1 ENHRY, CDR2 SYGVKD. CDR3 size: 14 residues. V was pared by 3 bases and J by 7 bases, with 5 bases of the junction left unmatched. CDR3 sequence (DNA): TGTGCCATCAGTGATAACAGGGGGTCCAACATTCAGTACTTC. This gives the protein CAISDNRGSNIQYF.

This clonotype has a handful of counts. This chain connects TRBV5-6 to TRBJ1-2; 8 nucleotides align to TRBD1. Germline CDR1 SGHDT, CDR2 YYEEEE. After removal of 5 bases from V and 8 bases from J, the junction contained 11 bases not matched to a gene. CDR3 length: 14 amino acids. This chain's CDR3 is CASRLTGVRSGYTF. The CDR3 nucleotides are TGTGCCAGCAGACTGACAGGGGTCCGGAGCGGCTACACCTTC. Filled out from reference TRBV5-6 and TRBJ1-2, the complete variable domain reads DAGVTQSPTHLIKTRGQQVTLRCSPKSGHDTVSWYQQALGQGPQFIFQYYEEEERQRGNFPDRFSGHQFPNYSSELNVNALLLGDSALYLCASRLTGVRSGYTFGSGTRLTVV.

This clonotype was detected a few times. The J gene is TRBJ2-5, the V gene TRBV5-1; D is unclear. CDR1 and CDR2 (germline): SGHRS, YFSETQ. The ends were cut back, 0 bases at V and 1 base at J, with 10 bases in the middle. The CDR3 loop spans 15 amino acids. The CDR3, as DNA: TGCGCCAGCAGCTTGGCTGTGGGAATCCAAGAGACCCAGTACTTC. Amino acid sequence: CASSLAVGIQETQYF.

This clonotype was recorded many times. V usage is TRBV11-2 and J usage is TRBJ2-7; TRBD1 matches at 8 bases. J lost 4 bases, V lost 1 base, and 0 bases had no gene match. The CDR3 spans 13 residues. Germline CDR1 reads SGHAT; CDR2 reads FQNNGV. The chain's CDR3 is CASSLGTGYEQYV. Written as DNA, the CDR3 is TGTGCCAGCAGCTTAGGGACAGGGTACGAGCAGTACGTC.

This clonotype has a count of ten or more. J is TRBJ2-1 and V is TRBV12-3 or TRBV12-4; TRBD1 is a possible D gene (7 bases). This CDR3 has 11 residues. Trimming removed 6 bases from V and 9 bases from J, with 9 bases in between. CDR3 protein: CASSQGGEQFF. The CDR3 DNA reads as TGTGCCAGCAGCCAGGGGGGTGAGCAGTTCTTC.